Given below is one T cell receptor beta chain in context. Per the original data handling: Nucleated cell counts were estimated from reference gene primer amplification. The data were produced by immunoSEQ multiplex PCR, yet TCRdb's version contains in-frame clones alone and is incomplete. V and J calls and clone size are copied from that table; D and trimming were computed from the DNA. The sample has approximately 120,000 clones, around four fifths seen once. The data derive from a study of blood T cell repertoires in COVID-19. Study summary: Acute and convalescent COVID-19 samples came from the United States, Italy and Spain. PBMCs, B-cell-depleted T cells, or T cells provided the cDNA or gDNA that made up the material.

The CDR3 length is 14 residues. Germline V gives CDR1 LNHDA, CDR2 SQIVND (reference sequence). Trimming cost V 6 bases and J 2 bases; bases outside gene matches: 4. The material sequenced was peripheral blood. The receptor's source is a human donor in a cohort sampled during active COVID-19. The chain employs TRBV19 and TRBJ2-1, with 7 bases aligning to TRBD2. In nucleotides, the CDR3 is TGTGCCAGTAGGGGGGAGGGTGCCTACAATGAGCAGTTCTTC. Amino acids: CASRGEGAYNEQFF.